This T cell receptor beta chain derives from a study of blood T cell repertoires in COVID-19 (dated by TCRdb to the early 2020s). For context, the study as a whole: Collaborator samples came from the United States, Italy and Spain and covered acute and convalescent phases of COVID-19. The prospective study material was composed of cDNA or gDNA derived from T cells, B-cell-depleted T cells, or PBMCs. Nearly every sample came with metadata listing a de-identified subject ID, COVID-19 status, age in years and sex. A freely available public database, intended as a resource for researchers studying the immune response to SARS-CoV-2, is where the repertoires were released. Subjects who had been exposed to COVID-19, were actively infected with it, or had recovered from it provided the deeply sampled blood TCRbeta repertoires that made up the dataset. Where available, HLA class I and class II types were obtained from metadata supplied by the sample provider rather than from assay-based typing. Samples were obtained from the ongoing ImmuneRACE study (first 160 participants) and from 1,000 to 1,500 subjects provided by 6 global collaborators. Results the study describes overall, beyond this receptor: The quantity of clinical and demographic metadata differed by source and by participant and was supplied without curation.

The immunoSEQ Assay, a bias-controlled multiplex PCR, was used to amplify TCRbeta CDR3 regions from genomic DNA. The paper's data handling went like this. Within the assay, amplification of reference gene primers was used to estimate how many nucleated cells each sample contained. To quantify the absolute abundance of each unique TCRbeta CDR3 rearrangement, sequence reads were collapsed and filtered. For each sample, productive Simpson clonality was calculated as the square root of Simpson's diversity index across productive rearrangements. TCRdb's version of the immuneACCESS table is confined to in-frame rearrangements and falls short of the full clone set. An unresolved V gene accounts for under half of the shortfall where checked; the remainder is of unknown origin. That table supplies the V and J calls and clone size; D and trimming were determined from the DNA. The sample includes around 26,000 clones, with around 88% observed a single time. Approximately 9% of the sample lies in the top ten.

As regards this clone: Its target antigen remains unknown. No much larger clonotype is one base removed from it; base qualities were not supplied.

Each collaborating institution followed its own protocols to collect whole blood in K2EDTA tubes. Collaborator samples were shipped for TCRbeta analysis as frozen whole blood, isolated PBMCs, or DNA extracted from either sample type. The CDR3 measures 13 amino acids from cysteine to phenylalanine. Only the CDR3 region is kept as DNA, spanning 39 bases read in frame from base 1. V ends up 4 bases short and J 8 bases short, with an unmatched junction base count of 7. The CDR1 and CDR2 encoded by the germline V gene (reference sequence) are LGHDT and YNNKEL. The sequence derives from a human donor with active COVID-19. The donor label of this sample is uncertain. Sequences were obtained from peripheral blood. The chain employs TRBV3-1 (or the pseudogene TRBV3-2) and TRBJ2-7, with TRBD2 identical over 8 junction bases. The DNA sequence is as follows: TGTGCCAGCAGCCCCACGGGGGGGCGGCAGCAGTACTTC. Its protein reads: CASSPTGGRQQYF.